This T cell receptor beta chain was identified during a study of blood T cell repertoires in COVID-19. Original analysis: Nucleated cell number was recorded as an estimate derived from reference gene primer amplification. The table came from immunoSEQ multiplex PCR; TCRdb's copy has only in-frame clones and leaves some out. V and J calls and clone size follow that table, whereas D and trimming were derived from the DNA. The sample contains 350,000 to 500,000 clones, roughly 84% of which appear only once. Participant-reported clinical history was the basis for cohort assignment. This CDR3 has 15 residues. Germline values: CDR1 LGHNA, CDR2 YNFKEQ. V lost 4 bases and J lost 1, with 11 bases in between.

The rearrangement uses TRBV4-2 and TRBJ2-4, with D possibly TRBD2 on 6 matching bases. The TCR sequence derives from a woman younger than 30 who had been exposed to COVID-19. Sequenced input: PBMCs or T cells enriched from blood (not recorded which). CDR3 amino acids: CASSPGEAAKNIQYF. CDR3 in DNA: TGTGCCAGCAGCCCTGGGGAGGCGGCCAAAAACATTCAGTACTTC.